This entry concerns a single TCR beta chain. This sample was taken from a study of T cell changes during pregnancy in multiple sclerosis. Profiling relied on immunoSEQ multiplex PCR, and the TCRdb table lists in-frame clones only, not all of them. In the table there are 35,000 to 40,000 clones, roughly 90% of which are singletons. CDR3 size: 18 residues. V gave up 6 bases and J gave up 4 bases; unmatched junction bases: 15. Germline assignment: CDR1 SGHNT and CDR2 YYREEE (reference sequence). This clonotype was obtained from a female donor with multiple sclerosis, enrolled in a pregnancy study. The rearrangement uses TRBV5-4 and TRBJ2-1; 11 bases map to TRBD2. This specimen consisted of CD4+ T cells from peripheral blood mononuclear cells, obtained in the second trimester of pregnancy. The CDR3 DNA follows: TGTGCCAGCACACCTGGCACTAGCGGGGGTCTCTTTTACAATGAGCAGTTCTTC. It is translated as CASTPGTSGGLFYNEQFF.